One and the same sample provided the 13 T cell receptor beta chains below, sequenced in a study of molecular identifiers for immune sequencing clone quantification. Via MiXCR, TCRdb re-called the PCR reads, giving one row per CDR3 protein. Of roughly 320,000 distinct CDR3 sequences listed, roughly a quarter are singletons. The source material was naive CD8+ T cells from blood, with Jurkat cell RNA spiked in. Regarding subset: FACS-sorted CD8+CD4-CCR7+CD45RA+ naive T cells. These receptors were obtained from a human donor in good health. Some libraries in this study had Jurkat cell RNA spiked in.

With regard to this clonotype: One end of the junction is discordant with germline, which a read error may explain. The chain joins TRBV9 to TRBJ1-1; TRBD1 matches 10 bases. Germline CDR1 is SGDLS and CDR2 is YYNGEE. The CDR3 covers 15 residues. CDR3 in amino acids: CASSGRDRGGTGAFF. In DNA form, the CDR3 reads TGTGCCAGCAGCGGCCGGGACAGGGGAGGAACTGGAGCTTTCTTT.

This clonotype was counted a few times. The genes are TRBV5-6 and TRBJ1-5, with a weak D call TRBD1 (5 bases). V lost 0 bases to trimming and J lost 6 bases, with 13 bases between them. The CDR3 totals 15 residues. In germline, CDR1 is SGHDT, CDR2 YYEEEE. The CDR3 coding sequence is TGTGCCAGCAGCTTGGCAGGGCGGGTAACTCAGCCCCAGCATTTT. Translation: CASSLAGRVTQPQHF.

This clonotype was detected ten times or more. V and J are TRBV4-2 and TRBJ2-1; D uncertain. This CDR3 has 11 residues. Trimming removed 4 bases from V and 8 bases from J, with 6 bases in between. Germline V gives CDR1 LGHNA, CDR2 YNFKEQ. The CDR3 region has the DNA TGTGCCAGCAGCCGCTCCCATGAGCAGTTCTTC. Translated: CASSRSHEQFF.

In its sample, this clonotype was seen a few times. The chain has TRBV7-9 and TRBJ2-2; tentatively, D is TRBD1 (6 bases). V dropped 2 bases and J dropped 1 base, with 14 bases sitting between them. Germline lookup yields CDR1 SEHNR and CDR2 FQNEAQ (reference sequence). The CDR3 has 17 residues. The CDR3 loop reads CASSLSVQGLNTGELFF. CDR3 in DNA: TGTGCCAGCAGCTTATCGGTACAGGGCTTGAACACCGGGGAGCTGTTTTTT.

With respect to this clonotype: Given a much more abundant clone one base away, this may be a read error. The CDR3 loop reads CASSQERVAGGSGKPQYF. In DNA form, the CDR3 reads TGTGCCAGCAGCCAAGAACGAGTCGCGGGGGGGTCGGGTAAGCCCCAGTACTTC. The rearrangement joins TRBV14 to TRBJ2-5; TRBD2 matches 9 bases. The germline V gene encodes CDR1 SGHDN and CDR2 FVKESK. With V trimmed by 0 bases and J by 9 bases, 17 bases remained unmatched. This CDR3 is 18 amino acids long.

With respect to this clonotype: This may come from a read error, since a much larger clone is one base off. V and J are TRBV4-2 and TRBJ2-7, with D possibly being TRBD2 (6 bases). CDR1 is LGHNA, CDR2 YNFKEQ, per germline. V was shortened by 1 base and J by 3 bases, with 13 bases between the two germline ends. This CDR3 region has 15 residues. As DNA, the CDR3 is TGTGCCAGCAGCCAAGGATGGGACGGGGGCTACGAGCAGTACTTC. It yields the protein CASSQGWDGGYEQYF.

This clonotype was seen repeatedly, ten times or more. In DNA, the CDR3 is TGCAGCGTACGAGGGGGCATGAACACTGAAGCTTTCTTT. This translates into CSVRGGMNTEAFF. The J gene is TRBJ1-1, the V gene TRBV29-1; TRBD1 matches 7 bases. Germline trimming cut 6 bases from V and 0 bases from J; bases unmatched to any gene: 4. From germline, CDR1 is SQVTM and CDR2 ANQGSEA. CDR3 length: 13 amino acids.

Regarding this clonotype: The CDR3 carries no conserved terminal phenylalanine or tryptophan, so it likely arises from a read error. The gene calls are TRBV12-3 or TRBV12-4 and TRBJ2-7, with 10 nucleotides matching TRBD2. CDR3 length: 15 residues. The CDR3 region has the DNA TGTGTCAGCAGTCTTGGGACTAGCGCAACCTACGAGCAGTACCTC. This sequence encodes CVSSLGTSATYEQYL.

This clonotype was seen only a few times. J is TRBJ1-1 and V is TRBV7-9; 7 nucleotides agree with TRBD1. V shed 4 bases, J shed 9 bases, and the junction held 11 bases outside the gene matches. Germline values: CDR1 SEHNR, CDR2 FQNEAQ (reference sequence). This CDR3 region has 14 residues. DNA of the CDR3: TGTGCCAGCAGCTACCCGGCGGCAGGGGGTAAAGCTTTCTTT. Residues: CASSYPAAGGKAFF.

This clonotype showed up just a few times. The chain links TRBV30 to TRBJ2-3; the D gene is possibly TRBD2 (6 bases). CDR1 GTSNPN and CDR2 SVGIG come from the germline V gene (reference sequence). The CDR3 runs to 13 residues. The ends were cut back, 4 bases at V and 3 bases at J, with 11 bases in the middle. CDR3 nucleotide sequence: TGTGCCTGGACCGATGGAGGGACAGATACGCAGTATTTT. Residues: CAWTDGGTDTQYF. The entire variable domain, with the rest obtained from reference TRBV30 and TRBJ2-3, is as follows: SQTIHQWPATLVQPVGSPLSLECTVEGTSNPNLYWYRQAAGRGLQLLFYSVGIGQISSEVPQNLSASRPQDRQFILSSKKLLLSDSGFYLCAWTDGGTDTQYFGPGTRLTVL.

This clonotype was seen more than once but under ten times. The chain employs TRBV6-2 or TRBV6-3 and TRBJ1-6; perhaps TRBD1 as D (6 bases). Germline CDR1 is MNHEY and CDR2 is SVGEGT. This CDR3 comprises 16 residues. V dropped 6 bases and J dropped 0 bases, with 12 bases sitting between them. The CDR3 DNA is TGTGCCAGCAGCACAGGGCGGGGCTCCTATAATTCACCCCTCCACTTT. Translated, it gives CASSTGRGSYNSPLHF.

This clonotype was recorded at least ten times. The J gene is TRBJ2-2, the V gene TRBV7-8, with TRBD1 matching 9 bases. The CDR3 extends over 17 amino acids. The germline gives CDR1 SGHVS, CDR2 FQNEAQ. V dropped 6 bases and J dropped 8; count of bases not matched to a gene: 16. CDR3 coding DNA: TGTGCCAGCAGTCCGGAGTTGGACAGGGGAATTTTGGGGGAGCTGTTTTTT. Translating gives CASSPELDRGILGELFF.

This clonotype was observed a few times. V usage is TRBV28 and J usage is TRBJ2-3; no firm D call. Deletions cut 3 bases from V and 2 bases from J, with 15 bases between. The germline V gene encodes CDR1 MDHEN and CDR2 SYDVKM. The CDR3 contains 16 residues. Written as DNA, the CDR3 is TGTGCCAGCAGTTTGACAATTCGACCGGTCACAGATACGCAGTATTTT. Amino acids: CASSLTIRPVTDTQYF.